These 15 T cell receptor beta chains came from one sample sequenced in a study of cytomegalovirus exposure and HLA in healthy donors. Use of 60 Vbeta and 13 Jbeta primers characterized the PCR. Method: immunoSEQ multiplex PCR; TCRdb's copy keeps in-frame clones and lacks some. There are 150,000 to 200,000 clones in the sample; approximately 78% occur only once, and about 0.98% lies in the top ten. The sample was PBMCs. The receptors were gathered from a girl aged 2 to 9 in good health and CMV-seropositive.

This chain connects TRBV7-3 to TRBJ1-1; weak D call: TRBD1 (6 bases). This CDR3 is built from 12 residues. Deletions cut 3 bases from V and 11 bases from J, with 13 bases between. CDR1 and CDR2 (germline): SGHTA, FQGTGA. CDR3 residues: CASSFTGTPAFF. The DNA for the CDR3 is TGTGCCAGCAGCTTTACCGGGACACCGGCTTTCTTT.

The chain recombines TRBV4-2 with TRBJ1-1; D gene unclear. With 4 bases removed from V and 5 bases from J, the gap between germline ends came to 17 bases. Germline values: CDR1 LGHNA, CDR2 YNFKEQ. There are 15 residues in the CDR3. CDR3 sequence: CASSPGEQLRTEAFF. CDR3 DNA sequence: TGTGCCAGCAGCCCCGGGGAACAGCTGCGTACTGAAGCTTTCTTT.

This clone was observed a few times. V gene TRBV28 combines with J gene TRBJ2-7; TRBD1 matches 7 bases. The V gene's germline CDR1 is MDHEN and CDR2 SYDVKM. The CDR3 consists of 15 residues. The junction had 10 bases not matched to a gene; V was cut back by 6 bases and J by 2 bases. DNA of the CDR3: TGTGCCAGCAGCTCGATCGACAGGGAACCCTACGAGCAGTACTTC. It translates to CASSSIDREPYEQYF.

This clone was observed a handful of times. V usage is TRBV6-5 and J usage is TRBJ1-5, with 7 bases identical to TRBD1. Unmatched junction bases numbered 7, after V lost 7 bases and J lost 7 bases. The V gene's germline CDR1 is MNHEY and CDR2 SVGAGI. The CDR3 sequence is 13 residues long. CDR3 sequence: CASTGADRQPQHF. In DNA, the CDR3 is TGTGCCAGCACCGGGGCGGACAGGCAGCCCCAGCATTTT.

CDR3 bases: TGTGCCAGCAGCGTAGCAAATTCGCGGGGCACAGATACGCAGTATTTT. Translation gives CASSVANSRGTDTQYF. The rearrangement uses TRBV9 and TRBJ2-3; the D gene is possibly TRBD2 (5 bases). The CDR3 sequence is 16 residues long. From germline, CDR1 is SGDLS and CDR2 YYNGEE. Trimming left V 0 bases short and J 1 base short, with 12 bases between.

The J gene is TRBJ2-2, the V gene TRBV28; D unclear. The germline gives CDR1 MDHEN, CDR2 SYDVKM. The CDR3 runs to 13 residues. Trimming stripped 5 bases from V and 9 bases from J, with 13 bases between. CDR3 coding DNA: TGTGCCAGCAGTGCATCGGGTATTCGGGAGCTGTTTTTT. Protein sequence: CASSASGIRELFF.

The V and J genes are TRBV7-9 and TRBJ2-5, with a weak D call TRBD2 (5 bases). This CDR3 is built from 14 residues. Germline loops: CDR1 SEHNR, CDR2 FQNEAQ (reference sequence). Trimming shortened V by 8 bases and J by 4 bases, and 17 bases separated the two germline ends. CDR3 sequence (DNA): TGTGCCAGCTCCCCGGGGTGGTCGGGAGAGACCCAGTACTTC. This gives the protein CASSPGWSGETQYF.

The chain employs TRBV5-4 and TRBJ2-3; TRBD2 matches at 11 bases. Germline V CDR1 and CDR2: SGHNT, YYREEE (reference sequence). The CDR3 spans 17 residues. V was pared by 0 bases and J by 5 bases, with 8 bases of the junction left unmatched. The CDR3 DNA reads TGTGCCAGCAGCTTGGCCAAAGCTAGCGGGAGGTTAGATACGCAGTATTTT. As protein: CASSLAKASGRLDTQYF.

The chain is built from TRBV5-1 and TRBJ1-1, with D maybe TRBD1 (6 bases). The CDR3 consists of 13 residues. Trimming stripped 0 bases from V and 4 bases from J, with 7 bases between. Germline CDR1 SGHRS, CDR2 YFSETQ. CDR3 protein: CASSLDRVTEAFF. The CDR3 nucleotides read TGCGCCAGCAGCTTGGACAGGGTCACTGAAGCTTTCTTT.

The gene calls are TRBV2 and TRBJ1-2, with D perhaps matching TRBD1 (5 bases). CDR3 size: 14 residues. With 1 base removed from V and 6 bases from J, the gap between germline ends came to 12 bases. Looked up from germline, CDR1 is SNHLY and CDR2 is FYNNEI. The CDR3 loop is CASSEGIQGNGYTF. The CDR3 nucleotides are TGTGCCAGCAGTGAAGGGATCCAGGGTAATGGCTACACCTTC.

This chain links TRBV4-1 with TRBJ2-7; the D gene is possibly TRBD2 (5 bases). This CDR3 comprises 15 residues. V lost 4 bases, J lost 5 bases, and 18 bases lay in between. Germline-derived CDR1 and CDR2 are MGHRA and YSYEKL. Here the CDR3 reads CASSRGLIPTHEQYF. The CDR3 bases are TGCGCCAGCAGCCGCGGACTTATACCTACCCACGAGCAGTACTTC.

The sample holds a few counts of this clone. V gene TRBV9 combines with J gene TRBJ2-7; TRBD2 agrees at 10 bases. With V trimmed by 4 bases and J by 6 bases, 16 bases remained unmatched. This CDR3 contains 17 residues. From germline, CDR1 is SGDLS and CDR2 YYNGEE. This CDR3 is CASSLDRSSGRRGEQYF. The CDR3 nucleotides are TGTGCCAGCAGCCTAGACCGTTCTAGCGGGAGAAGGGGCGAGCAGTACTTC.

The J gene is TRBJ2-6, the V gene TRBV10-1, with TRBD2 matching 9 bases. The CDR3 sequence is 19 residues long. J gave up 0 bases and V 2 bases, and 8 bases lay outside the gene matches. In germline, CDR1 is WNHNN, CDR2 SYGVQD (reference sequence). Here the CDR3 reads CASSEPGLAPSSGANVLTF. The CDR3 DNA reads TGCGCCAGCAGTGAGCCGGGACTAGCACCCAGCTCTGGGGCCAACGTCCTGACTTTC.

The CDR3 sequence is CASSRDRVAADTQYF. CDR3 sequence (DNA): TGTGCCAGCAGTCGGGACAGGGTCGCGGCAGATACGCAGTATTTT. The chain uses TRBV6-5 and TRBJ2-3, with 9 bases aligning to TRBD1. CDR1 MNHEY and CDR2 SVGAGI come from the germline V gene. Trimming at V came to 5 bases and at J to 4 bases, leaving 7 bases not matched to a gene. The CDR3 consists of 15 residues.

The chain couples TRBV6-1 to TRBJ2-6, with D possibly being TRBD1 (6 bases). This CDR3 comprises 15 residues. The germline CDR1 and CDR2 sequences are MNHNS and SASEGT. V dropped 6 bases and J dropped 4 bases, with 13 bases sitting between them. The CDR3 nucleotides are TGTGCCAGCAGGCAGGGGCCGGGGGGGGCCAACGTCCTGACTTTC. Its protein is CASRQGPGGANVLTF.